What follows are 26 T cell receptor beta chains derived from one specimen sequenced in a study of blood T cell repertoires in COVID-19. Method: immunoSEQ multiplex PCR; TCRdb's copy keeps in-frame clones and lacks some. The sample yields about 160,000 clones, over 80% seen once. Sequenced input: peripheral blood. The receptor source for this set is a woman over 75 with active or convalescent COVID-19.

This clone has just a few counts. This chain connects TRBV5-1 to TRBJ1-5; TRBD1 matches at 7 bases. Per germline, CDR1 SGHRS and CDR2 YFSETQ. Trimming cost V 0 bases and J 6 bases; bases outside gene matches: 3. This CDR3 is built from 14 residues. The DNA for the CDR3 is TGCGCCAGCAGCTTGGGGACAGGAGGTCAGCCCCAGCATTTT. It is translated as CASSLGTGGQPQHF.

J is TRBJ2-5 and V is TRBV19, with TRBD1 matching over 9 bases. V dropped 4 bases and J dropped 7; count of bases not matched to a gene: 13. Germline V gene data show CDR1 as LNHDA and CDR2 as SQIVND (reference sequence). The CDR3 is 16 amino acids. CDR3 loop: CASSRIQGARGGTQYF. CDR3 sequence (DNA): TGTGCCAGTAGTAGGATACAGGGGGCGCGGGGAGGGACCCAGTACTTC.

This chain links TRBV15 with TRBJ2-1; 9 bases agree with TRBD1. This CDR3 has 14 residues. Trimming cost V 3 bases and J 5 bases; bases outside gene matches: 2. Germline V lookup: CDR1 LNHNV, CDR2 YYDKDF (reference sequence). The CDR3 region is CATSRRTGDNEQFF. The CDR3, as DNA: TGTGCCACCAGCAGGAGGACAGGGGACAATGAGCAGTTCTTC.

The V call is TRBV19, the J call TRBJ2-7; a possible D gene is TRBD1 (6 bases). V shed 5 bases and J shed 5 bases, with 10 bases lying between them. The CDR3 extends over 12 amino acids. Germline values: CDR1 LNHDA, CDR2 SQIVND (reference sequence). Here the CDR3 reads CASSPTGNEQYF. The CDR3 bases are TGTGCCAGTAGTCCGACAGGAAACGAGCAGTACTTC.

The rearrangement links TRBV4-3 to TRBJ1-2, with 8 bases identical to TRBD1. There are 20 residues in the CDR3. V was pared by 1 base and J by 4 bases, with 20 bases of the junction left unmatched. Germline V gene sequence: CDR1 LGHNA, CDR2 YSLEER. The CDR3 DNA is TGCGCCAGCAGCCAAGGGGAGGCGACAGGGGATAGTCGAGTGAGCTATGGCTACACCTTC. Translated: CASSQGEATGDSRVSYGYTF.

The J gene is TRBJ2-7, the V gene TRBV13; D is possibly TRBD2 (7 bases). Germline CDR1 is PRHDT and CDR2 is FYEKMQ (reference sequence). The CDR3 has 15 amino acids. V gave up 3 bases and J gave up 0 bases, with 12 bases separating them. CDR3 DNA sequence: TGTGCCAGCAGCTTGTGGCGGGGGCACTCCTACGAGCAGTACTTC. Its protein product is CASSLWRGHSYEQYF.

The V gene is TRBV19, the J gene TRBJ2-7, with TRBD2 identical over 7 bases. This CDR3 is built from 15 residues. V dropped 1 base and J dropped 3; count of bases not matched to a gene: 6. Germline CDR1 is LNHDA and CDR2 is SQIVND (reference sequence). CDR3 loop: CASSIGLAADYEQYF. CDR3 DNA sequence: TGTGCCAGTAGTATAGGACTAGCAGCGGACTACGAGCAGTACTTC.

This clone was detected a few times. The genes are TRBV7-8 and TRBJ1-2; the D is unclear. Germline CDR1 is SGHVS and CDR2 is FQNEAQ. V was clipped by 9 bases and J by 7 bases, with 15 bases between them. This CDR3 contains 12 residues. As DNA, the CDR3 is TGTGCCAGTAACGCCGGAGGGAGTGGCTACACCTTC. It codes for CASNAGGSGYTF.

In DNA form, the CDR3 reads TGTGCCAGCAGGGCAGGGGGCGTCTGGTATGGCTACACCTTC. Translating gives CASRAGGVWYGYTF. The chain recombines TRBV2 with TRBJ1-2; 8 bases map to TRBD1. The CDR3 contains 14 residues. Per germline, CDR1 SNHLY and CDR2 FYNNEI. V lost 6 bases, J lost 5 bases, and 8 bases stayed unmatched.

This clone was seen only once. The rearrangement joins TRBV6-2 or TRBV6-3 to TRBJ1-2, with D maybe TRBD1 (6 bases). V shed 4 bases and J shed 14 bases, with 17 bases lying between them. Germline V gene data show CDR1 as MNHEY and CDR2 as SVGEGT. The CDR3 has 12 residues. The DNA for the CDR3 is TGTGCCAGCAGTTGGACGACAGGAGGATTTACCTTC. Its protein product is CASSWTTGGFTF.

V and J are TRBV5-1 and TRBJ1-4; TRBD1 aligns across 9 bases. V dropped 4 bases and J dropped 5; count of bases not matched to a gene: 6. The CDR3 sequence is 15 residues long. The germline CDR1 and CDR2 sequences are SGHRS and YFSETQ. CDR3 nucleotides: TGCGCCAGCAGCCTTTACGGACAGGGGAATGAAAAACTGTTTTTT. Translation gives CASSLYGQGNEKLFF. The whole variable domain, filled in from reference TRBV5-1 and TRBJ1-4, reads KAGVTQTPRYLIKTRGQQVTLSCSPISGHRSVSWYQQTPGQGLQFLFEYFSETQRNKGNFPGRFSGRQFSNSRSEMNVSTLELGDSALYLCASSLYGQGNEKLFFGSGTQLSVL.

This chain joins TRBV12-3 or TRBV12-4 and TRBJ1-3, with a weak D call TRBD1 (6 bases). The CDR3 runs to 12 residues. Trimming removed 11 bases from V and 3 bases from J, with 11 bases in between. CDR3 in DNA: TGTGCCTCCGACAGGTTTGGAAACACCATATATTTT. Its protein product is CASDRFGNTIYF.

This sequence joins TRBV27 and TRBJ2-3; TRBD1 agrees at 9 bases. Germline V gives CDR1 MNHEY, CDR2 SMNVEV (reference sequence). V shed 6 bases and J 0 bases; nucleotides not matched to a gene: 13. The CDR3 is 18 residues long. CDR3 loop: CASSSGTGNIFSTDTQYF. The CDR3 coding sequence is TGTGCCAGCAGCTCCGGGACAGGGAATATCTTTAGCACAGATACGCAGTATTTT.

The rearrangement joins TRBV27 to TRBJ1-6; D is uncertain. Per germline, CDR1 MNHEY and CDR2 SMNVEV (reference sequence). V lost 2 bases and J lost 0, with 8 bases in between. This CDR3 spans 16 amino acids. CDR3 DNA: TGTGCCAGCAGTTTAGTGTCTAGCTCCTATAATTCACCCCTCCACTTT. Its translation is CASSLVSSSYNSPLHF.

The chain links TRBV27 to TRBJ2-3; perhaps TRBD1 as D (5 bases). This CDR3 has 14 amino acids. Germline V CDR1 and CDR2: MNHEY, SMNVEV (reference sequence). The V gene lost 6 bases and the J gene lost 2 bases, with 12 bases spanning the gap. DNA of the CDR3: TGTGCCAGCAGCCGACGACAGTTCACAGATACGCAGTATTTT. This codes for CASSRRQFTDTQYF.

This sequence joins TRBV9 and TRBJ1-5; a weak D match, TRBD1 (6 bases). V lost 0 bases and J lost 7, with 11 bases in between. The CDR3 is 14 residues long. Germline V gene lookup returns CDR1 SGDLS and CDR2 YYNGEE. CDR3 sequence: CASSVESGAQPQHF. In nucleotides, the CDR3 is TGTGCCAGCAGCGTAGAGTCAGGGGCCCAGCCCCAGCATTTT.

The chain combines TRBV4-1 with TRBJ2-1; TRBD1 matches 7 bases. The CDR3 contains 12 residues. The V segment lost 2 bases and the J segment 15 bases; nucleotides outside the gene matches: 7. CDR1 MGHRA and CDR2 YSYEKL come from the germline V gene. The CDR3 region is CASSQIGQDRFF. In nucleotides, the CDR3 is TGCGCCAGCAGCCAAATCGGACAGGACCGGTTCTTC.

In this sample, this clone turned up many times. The V gene is TRBV5-6, the J gene TRBJ1-6; no reliable D call. The germline V gene has CDR1 SGHDT and CDR2 YYEEEE. The CDR3 spans 12 residues. V lost 4 bases and J 11 bases, leaving 10 bases between the germline ends. This CDR3 reads CASSQRGPPLHF. CDR3 sequence (DNA): TGTGCCAGCAGCCAGAGAGGTCCACCCCTCCACTTT.

This clone occurred once. The chain has TRBV6-2 or TRBV6-3 and TRBJ2-7; D perhaps matches TRBD1 (6 bases). Trimming shortened V by 6 bases and J by 6 bases, and 18 bases separated the two germline ends. Germline loops: CDR1 MNHEY, CDR2 SVGEGT. CDR3 size: 14 residues. The CDR3, as DNA: TGTGCCAGCAGCCAGATGACCCAGGGGAGCGAGCAGTACTTC. Encoded protein: CASSQMTQGSEQYF.

The V gene is TRBV5-1, the J gene TRBJ2-5; possibly TRBD1 for D (5 bases). Germline CDR1 reads SGHRS; CDR2 reads YFSETQ. The length of the CDR3 is 12 residues. Deletions cut 2 bases from V and 4 bases from J, with 6 bases between. The CDR3 DNA follows: TGCGCCAGCAGCTTTCAGGGAGAGACCCAGTACTTC. It is translated as CASSFQGETQYF.

The chain combines TRBV5-4 with TRBJ2-7; D remains unclear. The germline CDR1 and CDR2 sequences are SGHNT and YYREEE (reference sequence). The CDR3 runs to 13 residues. V dropped 4 bases and J dropped 0 bases, with 8 bases sitting between them. CDR3 residues: CASSASGSYEQYF. The CDR3 DNA is TGTGCCAGCAGCGCCTCCGGCTCCTACGAGCAGTACTTC. Full variable domain (outside the CDR3, taken from reference TRBV5-4 and TRBJ2-7): ETGVTQSPTHLIKTRGQQVTLRCSSQSGHNTVSWYQQALGQGPQFIFQYYREEENGRGNFPPRFSGLQFPNYSSELNVNALELDDSALYLCASSASGSYEQYFGPGTRLTVT.

The V call is TRBV30, the J call TRBJ1-4, with 12 bases fitting TRBD1. Germline values: CDR1 GTSNPN, CDR2 SVGIG (reference sequence). Trimming at V came to 4 bases and at J to 5 bases, leaving 17 bases not matched to a gene. This CDR3 is 19 amino acids long. This CDR3 is CAWTPRRSGTGGRNEKLFF. The CDR3 DNA reads TGTGCCTGGACGCCGAGACGTTCCGGGACAGGGGGCCGGAATGAAAAACTGTTTTTT. Combining the CDR3 with reference TRBV30 and TRBJ1-4 gives the whole variable domain SQTIHQWPATLVQPVGSPLSLECTVEGTSNPNLYWYRQAAGRGLQLLFYSVGIGQISSEVPQNLSASRPQDRQFILSSKKLLLSDSGFYLCAWTPRRSGTGGRNEKLFFGSGTQLSVL.

The chain employs TRBV27 and TRBJ2-4; weak D call: TRBD2 (6 bases). Trimming left V 6 bases short and J 1 base short, with 10 bases between. Per the germline V gene, CDR1 is MNHEY and CDR2 is SMNVEV (reference sequence). There are 14 residues in the CDR3. As DNA, the CDR3 is TGTGCCAGCAGGGTCGGGGGTGCCAAAAACATTCAGTACTTC. As protein: CASRVGGAKNIQYF.

This clone was seen only a few times. The rearrangement joins TRBV5-6 to TRBJ2-1; 11 positions agree with TRBD1. Germline V gives CDR1 SGHDT, CDR2 YYEEEE. The V gene end was trimmed by 4 bases and the J gene end by 13 bases; junction bases not matched to a gene: 7. The CDR3 is 13 amino acids. CDR3 bases: TGTGCCAGCAGCCCACCGGGACAGGGGGTACAGTTCTTC. Its translation: CASSPPGQGVQFF.

The chain has TRBV15 and TRBJ1-2; no clear D. The V gene's germline CDR1 is LNHNV and CDR2 YYDKDF (reference sequence). This CDR3 has 15 residues. The germline V and J ends were trimmed by 3 bases and 0 bases, with 11 bases remaining between them. CDR3 DNA: TGTGCCACCAGCAGCCCCAGCGGTTCTAACTATGGCTACACCTTC. This gives the protein CATSSPSGSNYGYTF.

CDR3 coding DNA: TGTGCCAGTAGGGAGGGACAGGGGAATTATGAAAAACTGTTTTTT. This translates into CASREGQGNYEKLFF. This chain uses TRBV19 with TRBJ1-4; 10 bases align to TRBD1. CDR1 and CDR2 from the germline V gene are LNHDA and SQIVND (reference sequence). With 6 bases clipped from V and 6 bases from J, the junction kept 7 bases outside the gene matches. This CDR3 has 15 residues.